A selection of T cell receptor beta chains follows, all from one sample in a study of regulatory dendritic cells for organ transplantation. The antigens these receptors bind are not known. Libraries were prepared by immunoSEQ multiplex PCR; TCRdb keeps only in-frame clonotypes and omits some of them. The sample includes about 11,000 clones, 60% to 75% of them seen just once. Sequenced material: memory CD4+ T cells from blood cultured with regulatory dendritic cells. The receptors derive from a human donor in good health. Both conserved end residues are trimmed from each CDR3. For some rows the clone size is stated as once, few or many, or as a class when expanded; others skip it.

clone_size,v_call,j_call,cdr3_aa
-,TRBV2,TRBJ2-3,ASGGTSASTDTQY
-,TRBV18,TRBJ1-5,ASSPGLGGDGNQPQH
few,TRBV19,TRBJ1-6,ASSIRSGRYSPLH
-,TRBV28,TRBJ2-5,ASSIIRTSGRAETQY
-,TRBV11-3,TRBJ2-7,ASSLESRGGPGTYEQY
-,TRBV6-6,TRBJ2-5,ASSRDFQETQY
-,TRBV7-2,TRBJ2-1,ASSPGGSSYNEQF
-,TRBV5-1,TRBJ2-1,ASTIKGGTPGEQF
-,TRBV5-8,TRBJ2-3,ASSPGQGLGTDTQY
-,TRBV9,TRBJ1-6,ASSDRGRDSPLH
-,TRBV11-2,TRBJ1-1,ASSLDRGTEAF
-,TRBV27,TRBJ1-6,ASSPYRATYNSPLH
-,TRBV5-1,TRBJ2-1,ASSQQLPGVAGNEQF
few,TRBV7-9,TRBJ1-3,ASRQGYGNTIY
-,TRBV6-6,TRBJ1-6,ASRTDRNHNSPLH
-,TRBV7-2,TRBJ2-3,ASSPARASDTQY
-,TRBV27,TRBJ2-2,ASRQGAMDTGELF
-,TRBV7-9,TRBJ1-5,ASSLSVYQPQH
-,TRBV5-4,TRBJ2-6,ASSLGQISGANVLT
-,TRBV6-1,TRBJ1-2,ASMETGAFYGYT
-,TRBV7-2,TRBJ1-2,ASSPGGIPYGYT
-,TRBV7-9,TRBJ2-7,ASSLRRNEQY
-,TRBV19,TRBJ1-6,ASSTRISGTGNSPLH
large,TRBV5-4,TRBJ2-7,ASSFDFPSSYEQY
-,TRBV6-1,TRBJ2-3,ASKEGRSDTQY
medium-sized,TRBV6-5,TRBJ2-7,ASSYSQASYEQY
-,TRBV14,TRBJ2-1,ASRPEGARQF
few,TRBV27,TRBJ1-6,ASSSPHRDSPLH
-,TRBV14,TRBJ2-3,ASSPRAGGTDTQY
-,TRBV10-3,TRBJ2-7,AISAGTSYEQY
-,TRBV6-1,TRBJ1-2,ASSGQRGVGGYT
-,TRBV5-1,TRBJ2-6,ASSLDGQYSGANVLT
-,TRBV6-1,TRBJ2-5,ASSWTVQETQY
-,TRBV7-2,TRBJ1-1,ASSLGANTEAF
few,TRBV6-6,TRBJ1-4,ASRSTGLGEKLF
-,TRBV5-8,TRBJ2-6,ASSARQGTHSGANVLT
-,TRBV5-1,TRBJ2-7,ASSSSGSGEQY
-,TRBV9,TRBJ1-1,ASSVERDTEAF
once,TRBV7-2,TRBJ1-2,ASSSSLGGSYGYT
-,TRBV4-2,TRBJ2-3,ASSPERGGTDTQY
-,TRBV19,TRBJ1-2,ASRAGQSYGYT
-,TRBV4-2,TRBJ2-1,ASSQVAGLNNEQF
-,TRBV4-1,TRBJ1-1,ASSRVGQNTEAF